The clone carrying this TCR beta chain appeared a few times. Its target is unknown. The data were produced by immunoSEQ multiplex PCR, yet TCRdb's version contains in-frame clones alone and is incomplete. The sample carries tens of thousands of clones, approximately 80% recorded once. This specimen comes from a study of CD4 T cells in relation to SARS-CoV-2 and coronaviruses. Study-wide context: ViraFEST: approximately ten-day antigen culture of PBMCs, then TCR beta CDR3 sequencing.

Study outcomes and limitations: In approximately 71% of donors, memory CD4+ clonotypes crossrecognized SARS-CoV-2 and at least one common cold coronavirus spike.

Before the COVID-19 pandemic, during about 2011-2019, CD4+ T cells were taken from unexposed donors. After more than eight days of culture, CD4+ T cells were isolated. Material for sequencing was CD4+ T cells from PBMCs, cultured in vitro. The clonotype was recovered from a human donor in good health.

The CDR3 DNA reads as TGTGCCAGCAGCCGGGGACAGTTGGGAGAGACCCAGTACTTC. The encoded protein is CASSRGQLGETQYF. The chain uses TRBV7-3 and TRBJ2-5, with TRBD1 identical over 7 bases. The CDR3 loop spans 14 amino acids. In germline, CDR1 is SGHTA, CDR2 FQGTGA. V gave up 5 bases and J gave up 4 bases; unmatched junction bases: 7. Full variable domain (missing parts from reference TRBV7-3 and TRBJ2-5): GAGVSQTPSNKVTEKGKYVELRCDPISGHTALYWYRQSLGQGPEFLIYFQGTGAADDSGLPNDRFFAVRPEGSVSTLKIQRTERGDSAVYLCASSRGQLGETQYFGPGTRLLVL.